The present T cell receptor beta chain was sequenced within a study of molecular identifiers for immune sequencing clone quantification (dated by TCRdb to the late 2010s). As for the study more broadly: For a replicate experiment, the RNA from either about 20,000 or 100,000 naive CD8 T cells was divided into five aliquots, and four of those aliquots went on to sequencing. CD8 T cells were used in a methods study to benchmark molecular-identifier clustering-based TCR repertoire sequencing (MIDCIRS) and TCR RNA copy counting.

Library preparation used PCR. Sequenced using a NextSeq 500. Bulk TCR libraries were made following a previously described method, with the TCR primers given in Table S5. Purification of total RNA was performed with the Qiagen AllPrep DNA/RNA kit. Before any analysis, reads coming from multiple sequencing runs of the same library were combined into one pool. As for how the authors treated the data: Reads were retained only if an exact TCR constant sequence was present, and the retained reads were trimmed to 150 nt and grouped according to their 12-nt molecular barcodes. Reads in each barcode group were sub-clustered using a 15% Levenshtein threshold, and a quality-weighted consensus sequence was built for each RNA molecule. Non-functional sequences were filtered out, along with any lower-count sequence sitting one edit away from another sequence. Barcode sub-clusters with fewer than 20% of the maximum read count were removed, based on fitting two negative binomial distributions. TCRdb handled the public reads itself, with Q25 trimming in fastp and clone calling in MiXCR, and kept productive beta chains. Under each unique CDR3 protein, matching rows form one entry showing the most common genes and DNA. The V and J calls follow TCRdb's processing rather than the paper's. The sample yields about 630,000 distinct CDR3 sequences; approximately 24% were counted once. The ten largest clones take up 0.6% to 0.9% of the sample.

This clonotype was detected a few times. Its recognized antigen is unknown. No clone much larger than this one lies a single base away; base qualities are absent. Looking up the germline V gene yields CDR1 SGHTS and CDR2 YDEGEE. Trimming at the junction amounts to 0 bases on V and 7 bases on J, and the germline ends lie 13 bases apart. The CDR3 spans 15 residues, from the cysteine through the phenylalanine. The read is trimmed to its CDR3 DNA, 45 bases read in frame from base 1. Libraries of naive CD8 T cells were built from anywhere between roughly 18,000 and 1,000,000 sorted cells, with 10%, 30% or 50% of the purified RNA used. Naive CD8 T cells, defined as CD8+CD4-CCR7+CD45RA+, were FACS-sorted into RLT Plus buffer on a BD FACSAria II. Around 11 TCR copies' worth of Jurkat RNA were spiked into about 19,000-1,100,000 naive CD8 T cell samples to test detection sensitivity. Enrichment of CD8 T cells was performed with RosetteSep CD8+ T Cell Enrichment Cocktail and Ficoll-Paque, after which ACK red cell lysis was carried out.

Results and caveats for the whole study, not just this receptor: When barcode sub-clustering was left out, chimeric consensus sequences inflated TCR diversity, with chimeras reaching as high as 47%. Identical TCR molecules sharing a barcode could cause highly expanded clone sizes to be underestimated. Naive libraries contained spiked-in Jurkat TCR RNA (approximately nine copies' worth), which is not part of the donor repertoire. Spiked-in Jurkat TCR RNA equivalent to a single cell was reported to be detectable even among fewer than 1.2 million naive CD8 T cells. Modeling gave about three recovered TCR RNA copies per cell versus approximately 9 by digital PCR, implying approximately 32% capture efficiency. In CMV-specific effector cells, clones with more than 20 RNA copies accounted for over 99% of molecules, whereas in naive cells such clones accounted for under 1%.

Sequenced sample: naive CD8+ T cells from blood, with Jurkat cell RNA spiked in. What this sample's cell subset or site label stands for: FACS-sorted CD8+CD4-CCR7+CD45RA+ naive T cells. The receptor was derived from a human donor in good health. Some libraries in this study had Jurkat cell RNA spiked in. The chain is encoded by TRBV5-8 joined to TRBJ1-4, with TRBD1 perhaps the D gene, on 6 matching bases. The DNA reads as follows: TGTGCCAGCAGCTTGGTGGCAGGGGATGGTGAAAAACTGTTTTTT. It translates as CASSLVAGDGEKLFF.